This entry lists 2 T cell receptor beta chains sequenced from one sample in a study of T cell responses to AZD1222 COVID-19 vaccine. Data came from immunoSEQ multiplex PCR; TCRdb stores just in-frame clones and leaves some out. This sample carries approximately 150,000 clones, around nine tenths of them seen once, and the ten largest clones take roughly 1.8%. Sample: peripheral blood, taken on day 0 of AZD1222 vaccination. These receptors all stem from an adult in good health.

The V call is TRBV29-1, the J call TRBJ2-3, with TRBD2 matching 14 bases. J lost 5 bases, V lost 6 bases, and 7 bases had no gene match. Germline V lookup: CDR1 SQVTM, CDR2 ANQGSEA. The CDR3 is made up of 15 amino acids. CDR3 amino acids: CSVGTSGSGGDTQYF. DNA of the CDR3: TGCAGCGTGGGGACTAGCGGGAGCGGGGGAGATACGCAGTATTTT.

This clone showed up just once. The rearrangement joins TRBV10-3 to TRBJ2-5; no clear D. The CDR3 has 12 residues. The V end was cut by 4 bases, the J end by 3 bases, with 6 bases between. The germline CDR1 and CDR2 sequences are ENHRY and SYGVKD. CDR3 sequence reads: CAISGTEETQYF. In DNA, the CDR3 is TGTGCCATCAGTGGGACCGAAGAGACCCAGTACTTC.